These T cell receptor beta chains were read from a single sample in a study of T cells after yellow fever vaccination. TCRdb reprocessed the 5' RACE reads with MiXCR, giving one entry per CDR3 protein. The sample holds approximately 120,000 distinct CDR3 sequences; approximately 16% are singletons and the top ten take approximately 39%. Here the sequenced sample was CD8+ T cells sorted from PBMCs, taken 5 days after the yellow fever booster vaccination. These receptors were taken from a man between 18 and 35 years old who received the YFV17D yellow fever vaccine. Both conserved end residues are part of each CDR3. The D gene is left open where the match is weak. Clone size is not always given. Where it is, it says once, few, many or a class for expanded clones.

NA | TRBJ1-5 | TRBV20-1 | NA | TGCAGTGCTAGAGAATCGCTAGGGGCACAGGGCAATCAGCCCCAGCATTTT | CSARESLGAQGNQPQHF
NA | TRBJ1-1 | TRBV11-2 | TRBD1 | TGTGCCAGCAGCTTAAAGGGCAGGGGGGCTGAAGCTTTCTTT | CASSLKGRGAEAFF
few | TRBJ2-2 | TRBV6-6 | TRBD1 | TGTGCCAGCAGTTACACCACAGGGGGGAAGTACGGGGAGCTGTTTTTT | CASSYTTGGKYGELFF
NA | TRBJ2-3 | TRBV12-3/TRBV12-4 | NA | TGTGCCAGCAGTTGGGCAGGGAGGATGACAGATACGCAGTATTTT | CASSWAGRMTDTQYF
NA | TRBJ2-7 | TRBV7-9 | NA | TGTGCCAGCAGCTTAGTGGGACTGAGTTACGAGCAGTACTTC | CASSLVGLSYEQYF
NA | TRBJ1-1 | TRBV4-3 | TRBD1 | TGCGCCAGCAGCCAATTACAGGGGGGAGCTGAAGCTTTCTTT | CASSQLQGGAEAFF
few | TRBJ1-1 | TRBV7-9 | NA | TGTGCCAGCTCAGGCGATTTCACTGAAGCTTTCTTT | CASSGDFTEAFF
NA | TRBJ1-1 | TRBV5-1 | TRBD1 | TGCGCCAGCAGCTTGGGACAGGGAGCTGAAGCTTTCTTT | CASSLGQGAEAFF
many | TRBJ2-1 | TRBV5-1 | NA | TGCGCCAGCAGCTTGGCGGTCCTCGGGGACAATGAGCAGTTCTTC | CASSLAVLGDNEQFF
NA | TRBJ1-1 | TRBV21-1 | NA | TGTGCCAGCGGCGACAGGGGTCCCACTGAAGCTTTCTTT | CASGDRGPTEAFF
few | TRBJ2-1 | TRBV6-2/TRBV6-3 | NA | TGTGCCAGCAGCCGAGGGCTATGGCAGTTCTTC | CASSRGLWQFF
NA | TRBJ2-3 | TRBV6-5 | TRBD1 | TGTGCCAGCAGACGGCTTGACAGGGGTTTAGATACGCAGTATTTT | CASRRLDRGLDTQYF
few | TRBJ1-1 | TRBV6-5 | NA | TGTGCCAGCAGTTACTCGGTGAACACTGAAGCTTTCTTT | CASSYSVNTEAFF
few | TRBJ2-2 | TRBV27 | NA | TGTGCCAGCAGTGTGCTTGAGCACAGGGCGGGGACCGGGGAGCTGTTTTTT | CASSVLEHRAGTGELFF
NA | TRBJ2-5 | TRBV20-1 | TRBD1 | TGCAGTGCTAAGACCAAAGACAGGGATCGACAAGAGACCCAGTACTTC | CSAKTKDRDRQETQYF
few | TRBJ2-1 | TRBV11-2 | NA | TGTGCCAGCAGCCCCCCTCCAGTATCCTACAATGAGCAGTTCTTC | CASSPPPVSYNEQFF
many | TRBJ2-5 | TRBV4-2 | TRBD2 | TGCGCCAGCAGCCAAGATCGGGGGGGTCAAGAGACCCAGTACTTC | CASSQDRGGQETQYF
NA | TRBJ2-1 | TRBV27 | TRBD2 | TGTGCCAGCAGTCCCCTTTCTAGCGGGGGCTTGAATGAGCAGTTCTTC | CASSPLSSGGLNEQFF
few | TRBJ2-1 | TRBV5-1 | TRBD1 | TGCGCCAGCATCCCCCGACAGGGGGCAGGGTACAATGAGCAGTTCTTC | CASIPRQGAGYNEQFF
NA | TRBJ1-2 | TRBV12-3/TRBV12-4 | NA | TGTGCCAGCAACCCTTGGGGGTATGGCTACACCTTC | CASNPWGYGYTF
few | TRBJ2-4 | TRBV11-2 | TRBD2 | TGTGCCAGCAGCTTAGGCCGACTTACTAGCGGGGGGGCCAAAAACATTCAGTACTTC | CASSLGRLTSGGAKNIQYF
few | TRBJ2-1 | TRBV6-5 | NA | TGTGCCAGCACCCCAGGAGGGGATGAGCAGTTCTTC | CASTPGGDEQFF
few | TRBJ2-3 | TRBV4-3 | NA | TGCGCCAGCAGCCAAGACACTAGCACAGATACGCAGTATTTT | CASSQDTSTDTQYF
NA | TRBJ1-2 | TRBV7-9 | TRBD1 | TGTGCCAGCAGCCCCTTGACAGGGAACGGCTACACCTTC | CASSPLTGNGYTF
few | TRBJ2-3 | TRBV7-2 | NA | TGTGCCAGCAGCTTAACCAGCGCTCCCACAGATACGCAGTATTTT | CASSLTSAPTDTQYF
few | TRBJ2-7 | TRBV29-1 | TRBD1 | TGCAGCGTTGAAAGCCTGGGGACAGAGACCTACGAGCAGTACTTC | CSVESLGTETYEQYF
NA | TRBJ2-2 | TRBV6-6 | TRBD2 | TGTGCCAGCAGTAAACGGACTAGCGGATTTAACACCGGGGAGCTGTTTTTT | CASSKRTSGFNTGELFF
few | TRBJ2-1 | TRBV4-1 | TRBD2 | TGCGCCAGCAGCCAACCCCAAGGAGCGGGGTTATACAATGAGCAGTTCTTC | CASSQPQGAGLYNEQFF
NA | TRBJ1-2 | TRBV4-2 | NA | TGTGCCAGCAGCCAAACAGTTAACTATGGCTACACCTTC | CASSQTVNYGYTF
NA | TRBJ2-5 | TRBV13 | TRBD2 | TGTGCCAGCAGCCCCCGGACTAGCGGGGCACAAGAGACCCAGTACTTC | CASSPRTSGAQETQYF
NA | TRBJ1-1 | TRBV9 | NA | TGTGCCAGCAGCTCCCGCCGGGGATCGCCGACTGAAGCTTTCTTT | CASSSRRGSPTEAFF
NA | TRBJ2-3 | TRBV14 | NA | TGTGCCAGCAGCCGAGCAGTCACAGATACGCAGTATTTT | CASSRAVTDTQYF
few | TRBJ2-7 | TRBV11-2 | NA | TGTGCCAGCAGCTTAGAGCACGGGGACTACGAGCAGTACTTC | CASSLEHGDYEQYF
few | TRBJ2-5 | TRBV12-3/TRBV12-4 | NA | TGTGCCAGCAGTTCAACCGGGCCGAGCGGGGAGACCCAGTACTTC | CASSSTGPSGETQYF
NA | TRBJ2-7 | TRBV5-1 | TRBD1 | TGCGCCAGCAGCTACAGGGGTGGGTACGAGCAGTACTTC | CASSYRGGYEQYF
many | TRBJ2-1 | TRBV27 | NA | TGTGCCAGCAGTTTTATAGGGAGCGAGCAGTTCTTC | CASSFIGSEQFF
few | TRBJ2-2 | TRBV7-6 | TRBD1 | TGTGCCAGCCGCAAGACAGGGGGATCCACCGGGGAGCTGTTTTTT | CASRKTGGSTGELFF
NA | TRBJ2-2 | TRBV7-6 | NA | TGTGCCAGCAGCTTCAGGGCAGGACGAAACACCGGGGAGCTGTTTTTT | CASSFRAGRNTGELFF
many | TRBJ1-5 | TRBV15 | NA | TGTGCCACCAGCAGAGAAAATCAGCCCCAGCATTTT | CATSRENQPQHF
NA | TRBJ1-1 | TRBV12-5 | NA | TGTGCTAGTGGTTCCGGAAACACTGAAGCTTTCTTT | CASGSGNTEAFF
few | TRBJ1-2 | TRBV10-2 | NA | TGCGCCAGCAGTGACCTGAATTCCCCAGTGAACTATGGCTACACCTTC | CASSDLNSPVNYGYTF
few | TRBJ1-2 | TRBV15 | NA | TGTGCCACCAGCAGGACAGGAGAAGAAAATGGCTACACCTTC | CATSRTGEENGYTF
NA | TRBJ2-5 | TRBV6-6 | TRBD2 | TGTGCCAGCGGCTTTCCCCGGCTAGCGGGGCAAGAGACCCAGTACTTC | CASGFPRLAGQETQYF
NA | TRBJ1-3 | TRBV4-3 | TRBD1 | TGCGCCAGCAGCCCAGCCTGGGAAGGGGGCCCTGGAAACACCATATATTTT | CASSPAWEGGPGNTIYF
few | TRBJ2-3 | TRBV18 | NA | TGTGCCAGCTCACCACGTTGGGGAAAAAACACAGATACGCAGTATTTT | CASSPRWGKNTDTQYF
NA | TRBJ2-5 | TRBV5-5 | NA | TGTGCCAGCAGCTCCTTACTCGCAGGCGGGGCCCAAGAGACCCAGTACTTC | CASSSLLAGGAQETQYF
NA | TRBJ2-5 | TRBV5-1 | NA | TGCGCCAGCAGCCCCCACCTCGACACACAGAGGGAGACCCAGTACTTC | CASSPHLDTQRETQYF
NA | TRBJ2-7 | TRBV14 | TRBD2 | TGTGCCAGCAATCTAGCGGGGGCCACCTACGAGCAGTACTTC | CASNLAGATYEQYF
few | TRBJ1-6 | TRBV14 | NA | TGTGCCAGCAGCCCAGACAGGAGAACCTATAATTCACCCCTCCACTTT | CASSPDRRTYNSPLHF
NA | TRBJ1-2 | TRBV9 | NA | TGTGCCAGCAGCCCGCCCGGGGGGGCCTATGGCTACACCTTC | CASSPPGGAYGYTF
few | TRBJ2-3 | TRBV2 | TRBD2 | TGTGCCAGCCCGCCTCTAGCGGGGCCTAGCACAGATACGCAGTATTTT | CASPPLAGPSTDTQYF
few | TRBJ2-7 | TRBV7-8 | TRBD1 | TGTGCCAGCAGCTTAGCTGGCGGCGGAGGCAGGGGGCGCGAGCAGTACTTC | CASSLAGGGGRGREQYF
NA | TRBJ2-5 | TRBV3-1 | TRBD2 | TGTGCCAGCAGCCAAGAGAGGACCGGGACTAGCCCTGTAGGGTGGCAGTACTTC | CASSQERTGTSPVGWQYF
NA | TRBJ2-1 | TRBV28 | TRBD1 | TGTGCCAGCAGGGGGGGGACAGGGATCCCCTACAATGAGCAGTTCTTC | CASRGGTGIPYNEQFF
NA | TRBJ1-1 | TRBV29-1 | NA | TGCAGCGTTCTGGAGGACACTGAAGCTTTCTTT | CSVLEDTEAFF
NA | TRBJ2-1 | TRBV24-1 | TRBD1 | TGTGCCACCAGTGACTCCGGGACAGGGAGGGACGATGAGCAGTTCTTC | CATSDSGTGRDDEQFF
NA | TRBJ2-2 | TRBV10-2 | NA | TGCGCCACCTCTTGGACGACAGGAGACATGCCACTCAGTGCGAACACCGGGGAGCTGTTTTTT | CATSWTTGDMPLSANTGELFF
many | TRBJ2-2 | TRBV5-6 | TRBD1 | TGTGCCAGCAGCGCCGGGACAGAAGGAGTCACCGGGGAGCTGTTTTTT | CASSAGTEGVTGELFF
few | TRBJ2-1 | TRBV27 | TRBD1 | TGTGCCAGCAGTCCAAACCTAGACAGGGTCTCGGTCTTC | CASSPNLDRVSVF
few | TRBJ1-5 | TRBV29-1 | TRBD1 | TGCAGCGTAAGGACAGGGGGCCACCAGCCCCAGCATTTT | CSVRTGGHQPQHF